One sample yielded the 10 T cell receptor beta chains listed below, sequenced in a study of cytomegalovirus exposure and HLA in healthy donors. Produced via immunoSEQ multiplex PCR; TCRdb's table is partial and in-frame only. The data hold a few hundred thousand clones, with around 90% observed a single time. Sample: PBMCs. The receptors were gathered from a woman younger than 35 in good health and CMV-seronegative.

This chain links TRBV6-5 with TRBJ2-4; the D is unclear. V lost 2 bases, J lost 1 base, and 9 bases lay in between. This CDR3 region has 15 residues. Germline-derived CDR1 and CDR2 are MNHEY and SVGAGI. CDR3 amino acids: CASSYAYQAKNIQYF. For the CDR3, the DNA is TGTGCCAGCAGTTACGCATACCAGGCCAAAAACATTCAGTACTTC.

The chain links TRBV7-8 to TRBJ2-2, with D perhaps TRBD1 (6 bases). Germline lookup yields CDR1 SGHVS and CDR2 FQNEAQ. Trimming removed 4 bases at V and 4 bases at J, with 13 bases between. The CDR3 is 15 residues long. The CDR3 DNA follows: TGTGCCAGCAGCTCAATCACAGGGATCACCGGGGAGCTGTTTTTT. Translation: CASSSITGITGELFF.

The chain carries TRBV28 and TRBJ1-2, with D possibly being TRBD1 (5 bases). Trimming removed 2 bases at V and 4 bases at J, with 11 bases between. The CDR3 is made up of 14 amino acids. Germline lookup yields CDR1 MDHEN and CDR2 SYDVKM. CDR3 residues: CASSLGGEGYGYTF. For the CDR3, the DNA is TGTGCCAGCAGTTTAGGGGGGGAAGGCTATGGCTACACCTTC.

This chain uses TRBV28 with TRBJ2-3; D is possibly TRBD1 (5 bases). Germline lookup yields CDR1 MDHEN and CDR2 SYDVKM. CDR3 size: 16 residues. The V and J ends lost 7 bases and 2 bases respectively, with 19 bases between them. The CDR3 spells CASTQSPGQITDTQYF. The CDR3 DNA reads as TGTGCCAGCACCCAAAGTCCCGGACAAATCACAGATACGCAGTATTTT.

V gene TRBV27 combines with J gene TRBJ1-1; no firm D call. The CDR3 has 14 residues. Germline V lookup: CDR1 MNHEY, CDR2 SMNVEV (reference sequence). The ends were cut back, 1 base at V and 1 base at J, with 7 bases in the middle. CDR3 sequence: CASSLFVRNTEAFF. The CDR3 nucleotides are TGTGCCAGCAGTTTATTTGTCAGGAACACTGAAGCTTTCTTT.

The chain recombines TRBV27 with TRBJ1-1, with D possibly being TRBD1 (5 bases). The CDR3 length is 14 residues. Germline V gene data show CDR1 as MNHEY and CDR2 as SMNVEV (reference sequence). V dropped 0 bases and J dropped 6 bases, with 11 bases sitting between them. This CDR3 reads CASSLSAGTSEAFF. CDR3 nucleotide sequence: TGTGCCAGCAGTTTATCGGCAGGGACTTCTGAAGCTTTCTTT.

This clone was detected a few times. The chain links TRBV21-1 to TRBJ1-5; the table's D call, TRBD1, has no DNA check behind it. TRBV21-1 is a pseudogene locus. This CDR3 region has 15 residues. CDR3 sequence: CASSSTGGSNQPQHF. The CDR3 coding sequence is TGTGCCAGCAGCTCGACAGGGGGAAGCAATCAGCCCCAGCATTTT.

This clone came up once. This chain connects TRBV6-5 to TRBJ1-5; 7 bases are a match to TRBD1. V was pared by 1 base and J by 9 bases, with 12 bases of the junction left unmatched. The germline gives CDR1 MNHEY, CDR2 SVGAGI. This CDR3 is built from 16 residues. CDR3 protein: CASSYWTGRYPGPQHF. The CDR3 bases are TGTGCCAGCAGTTACTGGACAGGTCGATACCCCGGGCCCCAGCATTTT.

This chain links TRBV7-6 with TRBJ2-7; 7 bases align to TRBD1. CDR1 SGHVS and CDR2 FNYEAQ come from the germline V gene. There are 15 residues in the CDR3. The V segment lost 1 base and the J segment 2 bases; nucleotides outside the gene matches: 5. DNA for the CDR3: TGTGCCAGCAGCTTAGGACAGGGACGAACCTACGAGCAGTACTTC. Residues: CASSLGQGRTYEQYF.

CDR3 DNA sequence: TGCGCCAGGGTAGCAGATACGCAGTATTTT. This sequence encodes CARVADTQYF. V and J are TRBV10-1 and TRBJ2-3, with D hard to call. CDR1 is WNHNN and CDR2 is SYGVQD in the germline V gene (reference sequence). The CDR3 is 10 amino acids. V lost 9 bases to trimming and J lost 4 bases, with 5 bases between them.